The present T cell receptor beta chain was sequenced within a study of blood T cell repertoires in COVID-19. Authors' processing steps: Scientists estimated how many nucleated cells there were by amplifying reference gene primers. Generated by immunoSEQ multiplex PCR, the TCRdb table keeps only in-frame clones and is missing some. V and J calls and clone size are as listed in that table; D and trimming were resolved from the DNA. The repertoire holds a few hundred thousand clones, with about 90% as singletons. The CDR3 sequence is 17 residues long. V gave up 4 bases and J gave up 4 bases; unmatched junction bases: 15. In germline, CDR1 is MGHRA, CDR2 YSYEKL.

The source is a woman aged 30 to 39 with COVID-19, enrolled during active disease. The sample was peripheral blood. This chain links TRBV4-1 with TRBJ2-5; 7 nucleotides align to TRBD2. CDR3 protein: CASSPRALAWTRETQYF. The CDR3 DNA follows: TGCGCCAGCAGCCCACGAGCACTAGCGTGGACCCGAGAGACCCAGTACTTC.